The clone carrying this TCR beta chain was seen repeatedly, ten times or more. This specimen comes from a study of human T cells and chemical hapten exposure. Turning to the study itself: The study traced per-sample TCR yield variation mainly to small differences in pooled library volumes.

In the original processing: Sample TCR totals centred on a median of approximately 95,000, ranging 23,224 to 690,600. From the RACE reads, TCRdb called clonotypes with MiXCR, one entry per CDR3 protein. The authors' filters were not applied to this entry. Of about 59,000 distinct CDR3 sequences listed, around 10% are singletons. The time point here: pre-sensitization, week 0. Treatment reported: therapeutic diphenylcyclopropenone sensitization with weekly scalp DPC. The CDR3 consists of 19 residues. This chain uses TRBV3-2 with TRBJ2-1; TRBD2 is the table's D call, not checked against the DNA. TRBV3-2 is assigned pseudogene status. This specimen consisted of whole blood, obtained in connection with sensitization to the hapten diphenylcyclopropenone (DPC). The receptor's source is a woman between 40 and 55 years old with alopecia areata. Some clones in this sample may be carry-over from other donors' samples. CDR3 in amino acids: CASSQVGLAGVISYNEQFF. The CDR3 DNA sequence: TGTGCCAGCAGCCAAGTTGGACTAGCGGGGGTGATCTCCTACAATGAGCAGTTCTTC.